The clone carrying this T cell receptor (beta chain) was detected a few times. Its antigen remains unidentified. This record belongs to a study of spatial heterogeneity in lung cancer. Study context: Consistent detection of more beta-chain than alpha-chain sequences was observed. Study-level results: The appearance of ubiquitous expanded tumor TCRs in blood was greater at resection than follow-up.

Germline assignment: CDR1 SQVTM and CDR2 ANQGSEA. The CDR3 has 19 amino acids. V shed 0 bases and J 3 bases; nucleotides not matched to a gene: 15. Using its own MiXCR run on the 5' RACE reads, TCRdb lists one record per CDR3 protein. This sample carries 110,000 or so distinct CDR3 sequences, under 14% of them seen once, and the ten largest clones take around 24%. Time point described: blood at routine non-recurrence follow-up after resection. Unsorted samples of tumor, nontumor lung or frozen PBMC had their whole RNA sequenced. The sequence was collected from a female donor with early-stage non-small cell lung cancer. The starting material was PBMCs, obtained at follow-up. The gene calls are TRBV29-1 and TRBJ2-1; 9 positions match TRBD1. CDR3 residues: CSVEDEQGAPSQYYNEQFF. Here the CDR3 DNA reads TGCAGCGTTGAAGATGAACAGGGGGCCCCATCACAGTACTACAATGAGCAGTTCTTC.